Detailed here is one T cell receptor beta chain. Antigen: not known. CD4+ T cell isolation took place after approximately 11 days of culture. Every participant took two doses of the BNT162b2 or mRNA-1273 vaccine. The V and J ends lost 7 bases and 0 bases, in that order; junction bases with no gene match: 5. Germline lookup yields CDR1 LNHDA and CDR2 SQIVND (reference sequence). The CDR3 is 16 residues long. The table came from immunoSEQ multiplex PCR; TCRdb's copy has only in-frame clones and leaves some out. The table records more than 60,000 clones, about 67% of them present only once. The sample originates from a study of vaccination effects on CD4 cells after COVID-19. Study results and limitations: Marked clonal contraction was seen late after vaccination (in both infection- and vaccine-induced clones). From healthy vaccinees, only 1 of 255 vaccine-induced clones also reacted to common cold coronaviruses.

This chain links TRBV19 with TRBJ1-5; 11 bases match TRBD1. The sequence derives from a human donor who received a COVID-19 vaccine. The sequenced sample was CD4+ T cells from PBMCs cultured without peptide, obtained after COVID-19 vaccination. CDR3 in DNA: TGTGCCAGTAAGCTCGGGACAGGGGGTAGCAATCAGCCCCAGCATTTT. Translated, it gives CASKLGTGGSNQPQHF.